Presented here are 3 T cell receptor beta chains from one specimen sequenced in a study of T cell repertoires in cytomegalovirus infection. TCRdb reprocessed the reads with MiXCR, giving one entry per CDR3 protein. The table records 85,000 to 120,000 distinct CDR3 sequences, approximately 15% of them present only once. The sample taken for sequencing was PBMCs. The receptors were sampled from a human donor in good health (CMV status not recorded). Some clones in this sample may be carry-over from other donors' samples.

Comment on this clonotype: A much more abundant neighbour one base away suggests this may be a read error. As DNA, the CDR3 is TGCAGTGCTACCGGACCGAGCTCCTACAGTGAGCAGTTCTTC. It is translated as CSATGPSSYSEQFF. The rearrangement uses TRBV20-1 and TRBJ2-1, with no clear D. Germline V gives CDR1 DFQATT, CDR2 SNEGSKA (reference sequence). This CDR3 has 14 residues.

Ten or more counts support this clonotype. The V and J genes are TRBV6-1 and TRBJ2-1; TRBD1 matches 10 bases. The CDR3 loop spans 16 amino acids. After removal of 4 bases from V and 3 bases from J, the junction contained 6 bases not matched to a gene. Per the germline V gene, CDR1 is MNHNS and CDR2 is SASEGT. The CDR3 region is CASSGSGTGDYNEQFF. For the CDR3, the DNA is TGTGCCAGCAGTGGCTCCGGGACAGGGGACTACAATGAGCAGTTCTTC.

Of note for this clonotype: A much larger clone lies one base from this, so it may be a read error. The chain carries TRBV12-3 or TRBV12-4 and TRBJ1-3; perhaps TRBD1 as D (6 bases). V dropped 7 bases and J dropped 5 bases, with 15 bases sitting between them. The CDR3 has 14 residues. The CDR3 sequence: CASTPWTARNTIYF. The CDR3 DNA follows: TGTGCCAGCACCCCGTGGACAGCGAGAAACACCATATATTTT.